Below, 15 T cell receptor beta chains from the same sample are listed, as sequenced in a study of T cells in Graves' hyperthyroidism and ophthalmopathy. Using RNA transcripts as the source, TCR beta CDR3 regions were amplified. The HTBI set primed first-round TCR CDR3 RT-PCR. In TCRdb, the multiplex PCR reads were re-called with MiXCR into one record per CDR3 protein. The sample yields more than 500,000 distinct CDR3 sequences, 46% seen once. Input material: peripheral blood or thyroid tissue (not recorded which). The receptor set was obtained from an adult woman with Graves' disease, either hyperthyroidism or ophthalmopathy (not recorded which).

The V gene is TRBV15, the J gene TRBJ1-2; D may be TRBD1 (6 bases). Per germline, CDR1 LNHNV and CDR2 YYDKDF (reference sequence). V lost 9 bases and J lost 2, with 19 bases in between. This CDR3 has 15 amino acids. CDR3 protein: CATSPRLGGNYGYTF. The DNA of the CDR3 is TGTGCCACTTCCCCAAGGTTGGGGGGCAACTATGGCTACACCTTC.

In regard to this clonotype: Here the CDR3 omits its conserved ending phenylalanine or tryptophan, so a read error is the likely source. The DNA is left out, because the CDR3 cannot be placed on it with certainty; the CDR3 is given as TCRdb lists it. The chain links TRBV9 to TRBJ2-5; the D call of TRBD2 is as the table states it, not checked on the DNA. 12 amino acids form the CDR3, both terminal residues included. Germline V gene sequence: CDR1 SGDLS, CDR2 YYNGEE. The CDR3 loop reads CASSVGTSGSGR.

In its sample, this clonotype was seen a few times. The chain joins TRBV29-1 to TRBJ2-3, with D possibly being TRBD1 or TRBD2 (5 bases each). The CDR3 has 14 residues. Germline CDR1 reads SQVTM; CDR2 reads ANQGSEA. V lost 0 bases to trimming and J lost 5 bases, with 12 bases between them. CDR3 sequence reads: CSVEESGGGDTQYF. CDR3 DNA sequence: TGCAGCGTTGAAGAATCTGGGGGTGGAGATACGCAGTATTTT.

The chain is built from TRBV2 and TRBJ2-1, with 12 bases that match TRBD2. The germline V gene has CDR1 SNHLY and CDR2 FYNNEI. The V gene end was trimmed by 5 bases and the J gene end by 6 bases; junction bases not matched to a gene: 11. The CDR3 spans 17 residues. Here the CDR3 reads CASSQYLLAGGFNEQFF. In DNA, the CDR3 is TGTGCCAGCAGTCAATACTTACTAGCGGGGGGTTTCAATGAGCAGTTCTTC. Variable domain in full (rest from reference TRBV2 and TRBJ2-1): EPEVTQTPSHQVTQMGQEVILRCVPISNHLYFYWYRQILGQKVEFLVSFYNNEISEKSEIFDDQFSVERPDGSNFTLKIRSTKLEDSAMYFCASSQYLLAGGFNEQFFGPGTRLTVL.

CDR3 protein: CASSPNLGAYTEAFF. CDR3 nucleotide sequence: TGTGCCAGCTCACCGAATTTGGGGGCGTACACTGAAGCTTTCTTT. This chain connects TRBV18 to TRBJ1-1, with a weak D call TRBD1 (6 bases). Germline loops: CDR1 KGHSH, CDR2 LQKENI. V was pared by 3 bases and J by 3 bases, with 14 bases between. There are 15 residues in the CDR3. The full variable domain, its missing parts supplied by reference TRBV18 and TRBJ1-1, is NAGVMQNPRHLVRRRGQEARLRCSPMKGHSHVYWYRQLPEEGLKFMVYLQKENIIDESGMPKERFSAEFPKEGPSILRIQQVVRGDSAAYFCASSPNLGAYTEAFFGQGTRLTVV.

This clonotype was counted only a few times. The chain carries TRBV9 and TRBJ2-7; D might be TRBD1 or TRBD2, each matching 5 bases. V dropped 0 bases and J dropped 7 bases, with 14 bases sitting between them. This CDR3 contains 14 residues. Looked up from germline, CDR1 is SGDLS and CDR2 is YYNGEE. CDR3 in amino acids: CASSVALRDGEQYF. In nucleotides, the CDR3 is TGTGCCAGCAGCGTAGCTCTTAGGGACGGGGAGCAGTACTTC. The complete variable domain, with remaining parts taken from reference TRBV9 and TRBJ2-7, reads DSGVTQTPKHLITATGQRVTLRCSPRSGDLSVYWYQQSLDQGLQFLIQYYNGEERAKGNILERFSAQQFPDLHSELNLSSLELGDSALYFCASSVALRDGEQYFGPGTRLTVT.

The chain links TRBV20-1 to TRBJ2-5; the match to TRBD2 covers 10 bases. Germline CDR1 DFQATT, CDR2 SNEGSKA (reference sequence). Germline trimming cut 0 bases from V and 0 bases from J; bases unmatched to any gene: 10. This CDR3 has 18 amino acids. CDR3: CSARDGLAGVTDQETQYF. As DNA, the CDR3 is TGCAGTGCTAGAGATGGGCTAGCGGGAGTTACCGACCAAGAGACCCAGTACTTC.

V is TRBV29-1 and J is TRBJ2-5; either TRBD1 or TRBD2 may supply D (5 bases each). The J call could be wrong; TRBJ2-7 is a better fit for the DNA end. Germline CDR1 and CDR2: SQVTM and ANQGSEA. The CDR3 totals 12 residues. This chain's CDR3 is CSVERDGYEQYF. Here the CDR3 DNA reads TGCAGCGTTGAAAGGGACGGCTACGAGCAGTACTTC.

CDR3 DNA sequence: TGTGCCAGCAGCTTTCCAGGGGGCGACTATGGCTACACCTTC. Its protein product is CASSFPGGDYGYTF. This chain uses TRBV5-6 with TRBJ1-2; 8 bases are shared with TRBD1. With 2 bases clipped from V and 3 bases from J, the junction kept 3 bases outside the gene matches. CDR1 is SGHDT, CDR2 YYEEEE, per germline. CDR3 length: 14 residues. The full variable domain, its missing parts supplied by reference TRBV5-6 and TRBJ1-2, is DAGVTQSPTHLIKTRGQQVTLRCSPKSGHDTVSWYQQALGQGPQFIFQYYEEEERQRGNFPDRFSGHQFPNYSSELNVNALLLGDSALYLCASSFPGGDYGYTFGSGTRLTVV.

This clonotype was observed a few times. The gene calls are TRBV30 and TRBJ1-2; unclear D gene. The germline V gene has CDR1 GTSNPN and CDR2 SVGIG (reference sequence). The CDR3 consists of 13 residues. The V gene lost 5 bases and the J gene lost 0 bases, with 10 bases spanning the gap. The DNA for the CDR3 is TGTGCCTGGTCGCTGCCGCCTAACTATGGCTACACCTTC. This gives the protein CAWSLPPNYGYTF.

This chain links TRBV7-3 with TRBJ2-7; no definite D call. The CDR3 sequence is 14 residues long. In germline, CDR1 is SGHTA, CDR2 FQGTGA. Trimming pared 7 bases from V and 5 bases from J, leaving 18 bases between. The CDR3: CASTPELLVNEQYF. CDR3 coding DNA: TGTGCCAGCACCCCGGAGCTACTTGTCAACGAGCAGTACTTC.

This clonotype was seen ten or more times. Here the CDR3 reads CASSQGWGYGYTF. CDR3 coding DNA: TGCGCCAGCAGCCAAGGTTGGGGCTATGGCTACACCTTC. This rearrangement joins TRBV4-3 to TRBJ1-2; unclear D gene. The CDR3 totals 13 residues. V was trimmed by 1 base and J by 4 bases, leaving 7 bases between them. The germline CDR1 and CDR2 sequences are LGHNA and YSLEER.

The V and J genes are TRBV11-1 and TRBJ1-2; D unclear. CDR3 length equals 17 residues. V was clipped by 5 bases and J by 5 bases, with 24 bases between them. Germline loops: CDR1 SGHAT, CDR2 FQDESV (reference sequence). The CDR3 loop reads CASSSQEVQLHRYGYTF. CDR3 DNA sequence: TGTGCCAGCAGCAGCCAAGAGGTACAGCTCCATCGTTATGGCTACACCTTC.

The table lists this clonotype with many counts. The CDR3 bases are TGTGCCAGCAGCTCCTCGGGGTACACCATATATTTT. Encoded protein: CASSSSGYTIYF. V usage is TRBV7-2 and J usage is TRBJ1-3; D not certain. V dropped 4 bases and J dropped 8 bases, with 9 bases sitting between them. Germline loops: CDR1 SGHTA, CDR2 FQGNSA. The CDR3 spans 12 residues.

This clonotype has ten or more counts. This chain links TRBV5-8 with TRBJ1-3; D unresolved. The CDR3 covers 15 residues. Per the germline V gene, CDR1 is SGHTS and CDR2 is YDEGEE. V was clipped by 0 bases and J by 4 bases, with 11 bases between them. This CDR3 reads CASSLGTGSGNTIYF. The CDR3 DNA reads TGTGCCAGCAGCTTGGGTACGGGGTCCGGAAACACCATATATTTT.